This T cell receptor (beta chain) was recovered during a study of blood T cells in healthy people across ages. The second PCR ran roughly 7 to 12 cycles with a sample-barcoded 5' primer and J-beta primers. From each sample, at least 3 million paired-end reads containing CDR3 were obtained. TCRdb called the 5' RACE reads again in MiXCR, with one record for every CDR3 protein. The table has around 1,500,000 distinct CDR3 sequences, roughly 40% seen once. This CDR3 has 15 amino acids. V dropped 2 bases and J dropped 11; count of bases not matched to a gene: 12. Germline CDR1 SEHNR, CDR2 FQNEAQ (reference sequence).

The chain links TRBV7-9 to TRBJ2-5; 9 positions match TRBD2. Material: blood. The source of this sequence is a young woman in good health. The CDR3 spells CASSLRLAEHNEQYF. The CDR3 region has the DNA TGTGCCAGCAGCTTACGACTAGCGGAACACAATGAGCAGTACTTC.